These 5 T cell receptor beta chains were sequenced from one sample in a study of shared clonotypes between healthy human individuals. Profiled with immunoSEQ multiplex PCR; TCRdb holds only in-frame clones, not every one. The table records over 2 million clones, 85% to 95% of them present only once. Specimen: naive CD4+ T cells from PBMCs. The sample's subset: CD45RA+ positively selected. The receptors here all came from a man between 18 and 35 years old in good health. Some clones in this sample may be carry-over from other donors' samples.

The chain combines TRBV6-6 with TRBJ1-2; 8 nucleotides match TRBD1. The CDR3 has 14 residues. From germline, CDR1 is MNHNY and CDR2 SVGAGI (reference sequence). J gave up 3 bases and V 0 bases, and 0 bases lay outside the gene matches. Written as DNA, the CDR3 is TGTGCCAGCAGTTACTCACAGGGGGACTATGGCTACACCTTC. It is translated as CASSYSQGDYGYTF.

The V and J genes are TRBV11-2 and TRBJ2-7; 9 bases match TRBD1. Germline V gives CDR1 SGHAT, CDR2 FQNNGV. The CDR3 consists of 17 residues. The junction had 7 bases not matched to a gene; V was cut back by 1 base and J by 0 bases. The CDR3 reads CASSLGTGALDSYEQYF. In DNA form, the CDR3 reads TGTGCCAGCAGCTTAGGGACAGGGGCCCTTGACTCCTACGAGCAGTACTTC.

The chain uses TRBV10-3 and TRBJ2-3; 8 bases line up with TRBD1. The CDR3 length is 14 residues. Germline CDR1 is ENHRY and CDR2 is SYGVKD. With V trimmed by 4 bases and J by 2 bases, 2 bases remained unmatched. For the CDR3, the DNA is TGTGCCATCAGTGTGGGACAGGACACAGATACGCAGTATTTT. Its protein is CAISVGQDTDTQYF.

This chain joins TRBV5-1 and TRBJ2-1, with D hard to call. The V end was cut by 0 bases, the J end by 1 base, with 14 bases between. The germline V gene has CDR1 SGHRS and CDR2 YFSETQ. This CDR3 contains 17 residues. CDR3 residues: CASSLEAGKWSYNEQFF. CDR3 coding DNA: TGCGCCAGCAGCTTGGAAGCCGGTAAATGGTCCTACAATGAGCAGTTCTTC.

The chain joins TRBV11-3 to TRBJ2-7, with D perhaps TRBD2 (5 bases). Germline V gene lookup returns CDR1 SGHNT and CDR2 YENEEA. Trimming cost V 5 bases and J 6 bases, with 11 bases left between them. CDR3 size: 12 residues. The CDR3 here is CASSRGAGEQYF. The CDR3 DNA follows: TGTGCCAGCAGCCGGGGAGCTGGCGAGCAGTACTTC.